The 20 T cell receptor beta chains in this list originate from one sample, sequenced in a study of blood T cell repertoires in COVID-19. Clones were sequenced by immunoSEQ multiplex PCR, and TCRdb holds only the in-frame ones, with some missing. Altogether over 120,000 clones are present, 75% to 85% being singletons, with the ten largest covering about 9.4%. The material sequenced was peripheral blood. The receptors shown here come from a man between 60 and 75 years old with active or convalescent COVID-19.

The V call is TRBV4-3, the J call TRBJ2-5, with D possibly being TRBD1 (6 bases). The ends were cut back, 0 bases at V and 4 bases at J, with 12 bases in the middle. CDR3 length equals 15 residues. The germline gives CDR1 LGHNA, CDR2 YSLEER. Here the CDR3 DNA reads TGCGCCAGCAGCCAAGATCCGCAGGGGCGAGAGACCCAGTACTTC. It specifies CASSQDPQGRETQYF.

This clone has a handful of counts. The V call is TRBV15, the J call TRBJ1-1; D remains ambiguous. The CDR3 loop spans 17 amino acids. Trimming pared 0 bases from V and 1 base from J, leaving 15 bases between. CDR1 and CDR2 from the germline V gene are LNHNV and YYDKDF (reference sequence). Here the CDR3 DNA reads TGTGCCACCAGCAGAGATCGGGTGGGGAGGAAGAACACTGAAGCTTTCTTT. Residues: CATSRDRVGRKNTEAFF.

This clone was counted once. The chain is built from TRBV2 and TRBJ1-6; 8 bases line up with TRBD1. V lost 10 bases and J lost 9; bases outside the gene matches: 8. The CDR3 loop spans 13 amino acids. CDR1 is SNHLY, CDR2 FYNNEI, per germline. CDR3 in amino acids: CATTQGVGSPLHF. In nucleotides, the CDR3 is TGTGCCACCACACAGGGGGTAGGTTCACCCCTCCACTTT.

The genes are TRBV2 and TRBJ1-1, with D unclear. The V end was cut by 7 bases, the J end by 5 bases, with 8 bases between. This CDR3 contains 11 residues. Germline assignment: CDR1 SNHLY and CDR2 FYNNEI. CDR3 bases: TGTGCCAGCATGTTAGAGACTGAAGCTTTCTTT. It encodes CASMLETEAFF.

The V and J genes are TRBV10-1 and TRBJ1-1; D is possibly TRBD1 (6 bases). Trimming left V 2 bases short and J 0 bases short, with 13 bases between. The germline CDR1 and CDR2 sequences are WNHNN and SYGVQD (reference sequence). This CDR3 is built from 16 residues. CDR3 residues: CASSESSGAMNTEAFF. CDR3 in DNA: TGCGCCAGCAGTGAGAGTTCAGGGGCGATGAACACTGAAGCTTTCTTT.

CDR3 nucleotide sequence: TGTGCCAGCAGTGATCCGCCGGGGGTGAACACCGGGGAGCTGTTTTTT. It is translated as CASSDPPGVNTGELFF. The rearrangement links TRBV2 to TRBJ2-2; weak D call: TRBD2 (6 bases). This CDR3 is built from 16 residues. Trimming removed 3 bases from V and 1 base from J, with 12 bases in between. The germline gives CDR1 SNHLY, CDR2 FYNNEI.

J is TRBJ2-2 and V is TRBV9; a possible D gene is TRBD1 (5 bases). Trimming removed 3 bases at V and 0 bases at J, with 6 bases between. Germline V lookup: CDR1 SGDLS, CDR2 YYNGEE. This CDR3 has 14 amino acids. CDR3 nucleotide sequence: TGTGCCAGCAGCGGGACAACGAACACCGGGGAGCTGTTTTTT. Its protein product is CASSGTTNTGELFF.

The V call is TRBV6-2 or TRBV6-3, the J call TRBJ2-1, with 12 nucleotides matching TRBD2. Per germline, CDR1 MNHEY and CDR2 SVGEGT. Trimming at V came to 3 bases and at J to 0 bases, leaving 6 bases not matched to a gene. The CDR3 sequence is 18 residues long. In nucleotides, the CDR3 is TGTGCCAGCAGTTATGATCCTAGCGGGAGGGCCTCCTACAATGAGCAGTTCTTC. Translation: CASSYDPSGRASYNEQFF.

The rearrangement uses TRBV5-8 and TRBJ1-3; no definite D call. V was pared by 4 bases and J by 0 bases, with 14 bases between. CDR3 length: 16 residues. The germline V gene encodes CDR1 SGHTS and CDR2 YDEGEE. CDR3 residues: CASSPPFLGSGNTIYF. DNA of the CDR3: TGTGCCAGCAGCCCGCCGTTTCTAGGCTCTGGAAACACCATATATTTT.

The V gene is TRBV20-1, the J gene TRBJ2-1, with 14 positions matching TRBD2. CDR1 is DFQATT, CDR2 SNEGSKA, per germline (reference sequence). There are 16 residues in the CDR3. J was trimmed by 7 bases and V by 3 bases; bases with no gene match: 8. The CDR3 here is CSASLPTSGRDNEQFF. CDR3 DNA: TGCAGTGCTAGTTTACCGACTAGCGGGAGGGATAATGAGCAGTTCTTC.

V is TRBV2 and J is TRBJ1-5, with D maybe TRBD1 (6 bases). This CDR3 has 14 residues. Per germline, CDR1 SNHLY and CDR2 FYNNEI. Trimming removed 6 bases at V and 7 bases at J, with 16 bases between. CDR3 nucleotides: TGTGCCAGCAGCGATCAGGGTGGGGGCCAGCCCCAGCATTTT. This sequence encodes CASSDQGGGQPQHF.

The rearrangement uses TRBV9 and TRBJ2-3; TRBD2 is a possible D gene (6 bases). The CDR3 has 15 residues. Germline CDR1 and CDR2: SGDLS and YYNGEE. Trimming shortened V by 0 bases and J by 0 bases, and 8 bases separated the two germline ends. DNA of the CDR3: TGTGCCAGCAGCGTAGAAGGGAGGAGCACAGATACGCAGTATTTT. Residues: CASSVEGRSTDTQYF.

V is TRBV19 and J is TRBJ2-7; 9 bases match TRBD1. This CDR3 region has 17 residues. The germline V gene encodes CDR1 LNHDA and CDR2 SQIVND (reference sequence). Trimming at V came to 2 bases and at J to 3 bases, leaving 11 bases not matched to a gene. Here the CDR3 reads CASSISRGLGQGYEQYF. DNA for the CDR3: TGTGCCAGTAGTATAAGTCGTGGTTTGGGACAGGGCTACGAGCAGTACTTC.

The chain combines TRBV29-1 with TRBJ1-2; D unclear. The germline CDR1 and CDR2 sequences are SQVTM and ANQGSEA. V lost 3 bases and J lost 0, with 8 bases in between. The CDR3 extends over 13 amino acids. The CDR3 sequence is CSVDVRTNYGYTF. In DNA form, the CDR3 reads TGCAGCGTTGACGTCAGGACTAACTATGGCTACACCTTC.

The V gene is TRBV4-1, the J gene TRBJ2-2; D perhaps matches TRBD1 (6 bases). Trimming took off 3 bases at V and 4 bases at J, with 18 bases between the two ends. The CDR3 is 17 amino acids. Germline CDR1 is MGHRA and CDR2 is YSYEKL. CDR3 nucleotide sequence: TGCGCCAGCAGCCAGGAAAATCTGGGGGCGACCACCGGGGAGCTGTTTTTT. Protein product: CASSQENLGATTGELFF.

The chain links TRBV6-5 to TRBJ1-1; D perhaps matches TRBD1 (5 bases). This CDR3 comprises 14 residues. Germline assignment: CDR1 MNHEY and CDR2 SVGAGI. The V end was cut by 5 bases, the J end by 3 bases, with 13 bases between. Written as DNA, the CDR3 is TGTGCCAGCAGTCGCGGGACCGATCACACTGAAGCTTTCTTT. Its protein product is CASSRGTDHTEAFF.

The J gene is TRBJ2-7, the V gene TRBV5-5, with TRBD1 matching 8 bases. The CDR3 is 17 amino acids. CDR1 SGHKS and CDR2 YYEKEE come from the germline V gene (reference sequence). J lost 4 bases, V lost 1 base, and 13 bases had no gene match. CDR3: CASSLLASNRGSYEQYF. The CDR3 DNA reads TGTGCCAGCAGCTTGCTCGCGAGTAACAGGGGGAGTTACGAGCAGTACTTC.

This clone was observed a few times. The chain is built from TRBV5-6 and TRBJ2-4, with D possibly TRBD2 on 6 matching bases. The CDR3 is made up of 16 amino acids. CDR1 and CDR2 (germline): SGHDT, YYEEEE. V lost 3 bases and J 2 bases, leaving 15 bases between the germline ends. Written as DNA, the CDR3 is TGTGCCAGCAGCTCCTCGGAGGGAGCTACCAAAAACATTCAGTACTTC. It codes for CASSSSEGATKNIQYF.

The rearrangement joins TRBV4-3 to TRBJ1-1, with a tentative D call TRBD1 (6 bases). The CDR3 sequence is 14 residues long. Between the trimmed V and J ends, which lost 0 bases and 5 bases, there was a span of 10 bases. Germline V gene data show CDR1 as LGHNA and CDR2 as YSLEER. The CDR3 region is CASSQEGARTEAFF. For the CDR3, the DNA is TGCGCCAGCAGCCAAGAGGGGGCGCGGACTGAAGCTTTCTTT.

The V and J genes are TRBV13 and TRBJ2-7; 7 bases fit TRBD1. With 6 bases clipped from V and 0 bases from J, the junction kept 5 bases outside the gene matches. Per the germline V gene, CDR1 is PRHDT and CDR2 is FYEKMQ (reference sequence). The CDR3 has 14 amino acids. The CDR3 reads CASSYRDSSYEQYF. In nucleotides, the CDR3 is TGTGCCAGCAGTTACCGGGACAGCTCCTACGAGCAGTACTTC.